These 5 T cell receptor beta chains share one sample of origin, sequenced in a study of shared clonotypes between healthy human individuals. The repertoire was sequenced with immunoSEQ multiplex PCR; TCRdb's copy has only in-frame clones and lacks some. The sample lists roughly 1,500,000 clones; approximately 98.5% were seen once. The sample was naive CD4+ T cells sorted from blood. Subset denoted: CD45RA+ positively selected. These receptor sequences come from a man aged 25-45 years in good health.

This chain uses TRBV7-3 with TRBJ2-3; 8 bases align to TRBD2. The CDR3 is 15 residues long. Trimming took 5 bases from V and 1 from J; bases not matched to a gene: 5. The germline V gene encodes CDR1 SGHTA and CDR2 FQGTGA. The CDR3, as DNA: TGTGCCAGCAGCCCTAGCGGGTGGGGCACAGATACGCAGTATTTT. Translating gives CASSPSGWGTDTQYF.

V gene TRBV7-9 combines with J gene TRBJ2-5; D gene uncertain. Germline V gives CDR1 SEHNR, CDR2 FQNEAQ (reference sequence). Trimming took 5 bases from V and 7 from J, leaving 5 bases between them. This CDR3 is built from 10 residues. This CDR3 is CASSPGTQYF. DNA for the CDR3: TGTGCCAGCAGCCCCGGGACCCAGTACTTC. Complete variable domain (other parts from reference TRBV7-9 and TRBJ2-5): DTGVSQNPRHKITKRGQNVTFRCDPISEHNRLYWYRQTLGQGPEFLTYFQNEAQLEKSRLLSDRFSAERPKGSFSTLEIQRTEQGDSAMYLCASSPGTQYFGPGTRLLVL.

J is TRBJ1-2 and V is TRBV5-4; 8 bases line up with TRBD1. V lost 0 bases and J lost 5; bases outside the gene matches: 6. This CDR3 spans 15 amino acids. Germline CDR1 reads SGHNT; CDR2 reads YYREEE (reference sequence). The CDR3 nucleotides are TGTGCCAGCAGCTTGGTTCTAGGGACAGGTTATGGCTACACCTTC. Translated: CASSLVLGTGYGYTF.

The CDR3 here is CASSLGDEQYF. The DNA of the CDR3 is TGTGCCAGCAGCTTAGGGGACGAGCAGTACTTC. J is TRBJ2-7 and V is TRBV11-2; no clear D gene. The CDR3 runs 11 residues. CDR1 SGHAT and CDR2 FQNNGV come from the germline V gene. Trimming shortened V by 1 base and J by 5 bases, and 3 bases separated the two germline ends.

The chain recombines TRBV9 with TRBJ2-5; the D gene is possibly TRBD2 (6 bases). Trimming pared 2 bases from V and 1 base from J, leaving 9 bases between. The length of the CDR3 is 14 residues. Germline CDR1 is SGDLS and CDR2 is YYNGEE. The CDR3 reads CASSVTSPQETQYF. CDR3 in DNA: TGTGCCAGCAGCGTTACTAGCCCCCAAGAGACCCAGTACTTC.